The sequence of this T cell receptor (beta chain) was determined in a study of OX40 agonist ivuxolimab in advanced cancers. Study conclusions and caveats: Among the least clonally expanded were partial responders at 0.1-3.0 mg/kg.

Generated by immunoSEQ multiplex PCR, the TCRdb table keeps only in-frame clones and is missing some. The repertoire holds approximately 46,000 clones, with 60% to 80% as singletons. To note about this clone: Its antigen is not identified.

The receptor's source is an adult with an advanced solid tumor such as melanoma, head and neck, liver or kidney cancer. The material was CD4+ or CD8+ T cells sorted from blood, obtained in a trial of the OX40 agonist ivuxolimab.

This CDR3 reads CASFSLGTPYNEQFF. CDR3 DNA sequence: TGTGCCAGCTTCTCCCTCGGGACACCTTACAATGAGCAGTTCTTC. V gene TRBV5-6 combines with J gene TRBJ2-1, with D possibly TRBD1 on 6 matching bases. The germline V and J ends were trimmed by 7 bases and 4 bases, with 18 bases remaining between them. Per germline, CDR1 SGHDT and CDR2 YYEEEE. The length of the CDR3 is 15 residues.